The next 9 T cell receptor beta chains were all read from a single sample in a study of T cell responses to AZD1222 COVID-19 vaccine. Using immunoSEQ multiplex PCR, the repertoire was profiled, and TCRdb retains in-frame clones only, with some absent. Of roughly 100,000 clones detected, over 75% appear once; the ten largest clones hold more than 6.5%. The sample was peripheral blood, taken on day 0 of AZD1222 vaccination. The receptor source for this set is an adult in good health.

CDR3 loop: CASSGRQGPLNEQFF. CDR3 bases: TGTGCCAGCAGCGGCCGACAGGGGCCCCTGAATGAGCAGTTCTTC. The V gene is TRBV9, the J gene TRBJ2-1, with TRBD1 matching 8 bases. Germline V CDR1 and CDR2: SGDLS, YYNGEE. V lost 3 bases, J lost 7 bases, and 9 bases stayed unmatched. The CDR3 has 15 residues.

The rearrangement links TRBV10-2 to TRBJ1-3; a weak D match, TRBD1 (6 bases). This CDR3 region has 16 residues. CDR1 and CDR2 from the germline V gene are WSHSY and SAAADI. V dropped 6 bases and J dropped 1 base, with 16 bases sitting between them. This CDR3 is CASRPIKGGSGNTIYF. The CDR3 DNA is TGCGCCAGCAGGCCAATAAAGGGGGGGTCTGGAAACACCATATATTTT.

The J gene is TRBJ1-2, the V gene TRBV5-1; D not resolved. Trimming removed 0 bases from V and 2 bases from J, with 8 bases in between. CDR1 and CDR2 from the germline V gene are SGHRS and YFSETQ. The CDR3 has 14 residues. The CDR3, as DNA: TGCGCCAGCAGCTTGGTGGCAGTCAACTATGGCTACACCTTC. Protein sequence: CASSLVAVNYGYTF.

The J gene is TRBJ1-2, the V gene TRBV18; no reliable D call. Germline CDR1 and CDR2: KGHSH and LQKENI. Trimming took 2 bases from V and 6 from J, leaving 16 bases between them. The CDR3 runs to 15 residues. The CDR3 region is CASSPRVGIGHGYTF. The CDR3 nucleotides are TGTGCCAGCTCACCAAGAGTTGGGATCGGTCATGGCTACACCTTC.

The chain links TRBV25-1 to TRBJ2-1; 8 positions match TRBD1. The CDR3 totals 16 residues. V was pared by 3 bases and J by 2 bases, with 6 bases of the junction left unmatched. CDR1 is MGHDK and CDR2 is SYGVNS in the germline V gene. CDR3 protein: CASSDTDRGAYNEQFF. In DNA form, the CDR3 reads TGTGCCAGCAGTGATACCGACAGGGGCGCCTACAATGAGCAGTTCTTC. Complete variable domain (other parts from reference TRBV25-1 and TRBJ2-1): EADIYQTPRYLVIGTGKKITLECSQTMGHDKMYWYQQDPGMELHLIHYSYGVNSTEKGDLSSESTVSRIRTEHFPLTLESARPSHTSQYLCASSDTDRGAYNEQFFGPGTRLTVL.

CDR3 nucleotide sequence: TGTGCCAGCAGCGCGGAAAGTCGGGCCAAAAACATTCAGTACTTC. Translated, it gives CASSAESRAKNIQYF. This chain links TRBV7-9 with TRBJ2-4; D not certain. The germline V gene has CDR1 SEHNR and CDR2 FQNEAQ (reference sequence). CDR3 length: 15 residues. Between the trimmed V and J ends, which lost 5 bases and 1 base, there was a span of 12 bases.

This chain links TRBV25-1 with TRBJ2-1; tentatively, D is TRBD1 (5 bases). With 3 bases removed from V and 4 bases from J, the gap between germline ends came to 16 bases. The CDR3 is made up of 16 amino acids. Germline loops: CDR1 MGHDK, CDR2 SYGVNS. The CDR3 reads CASSDGAGRAYNEQFF. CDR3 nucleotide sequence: TGTGCCAGCAGTGATGGGGCCGGCAGGGCTTACAATGAGCAGTTCTTC.

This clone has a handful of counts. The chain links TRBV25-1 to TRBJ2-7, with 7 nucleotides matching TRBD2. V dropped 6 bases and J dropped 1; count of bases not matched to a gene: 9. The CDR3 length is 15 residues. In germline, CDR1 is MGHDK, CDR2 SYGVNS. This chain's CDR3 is CASRASGEGSYEQYF. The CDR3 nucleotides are TGTGCCAGCAGGGCATCTGGGGAGGGGTCCTACGAGCAGTACTTC.

In DNA form, the CDR3 reads TGTGCCAGCAGCCCGGGGAAGGTGATGAATGAAAAACTGTTTTTT. Translated, it gives CASSPGKVMNEKLFF. The chain links TRBV7-2 to TRBJ1-4; D is ambiguous. Trimming left V 5 bases short and J 5 bases short, with 15 bases between. CDR1 and CDR2 (germline): SGHTA, FQGNSA. This CDR3 is 15 amino acids long.